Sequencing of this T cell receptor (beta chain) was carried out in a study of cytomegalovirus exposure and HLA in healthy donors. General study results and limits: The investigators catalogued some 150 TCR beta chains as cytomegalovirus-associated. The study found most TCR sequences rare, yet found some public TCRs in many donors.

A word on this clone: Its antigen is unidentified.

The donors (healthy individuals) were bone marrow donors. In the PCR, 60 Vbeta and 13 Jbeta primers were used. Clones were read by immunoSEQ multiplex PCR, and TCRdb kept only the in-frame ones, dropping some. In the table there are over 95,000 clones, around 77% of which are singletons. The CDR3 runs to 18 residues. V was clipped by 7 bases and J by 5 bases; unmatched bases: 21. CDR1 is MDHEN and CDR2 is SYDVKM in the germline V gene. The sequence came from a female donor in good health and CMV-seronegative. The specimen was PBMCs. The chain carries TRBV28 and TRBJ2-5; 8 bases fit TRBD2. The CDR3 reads CASTSSWGTSVEGETQYF. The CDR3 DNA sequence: TGTGCCAGCACCAGTAGTTGGGGGACTAGTGTGGAGGGGGAGACCCAGTACTTC.